These 25 T cell receptor beta chains were sequenced from one sample in a study of post-analysis software for immune sequencing data. Broader study findings: Among about 5 TRBV segments more frequent in patients than controls were TRBV5-6, TRBV5-1 and TRBV20-1.

Their recognized antigens are unknown. Tagging with unique molecular identifiers was a feature of the TCR beta cDNA libraries. TCRdb called the PCR reads again in MiXCR, with one record for every CDR3 protein. The sample lists 450,000 or so distinct CDR3 sequences; around 40% were seen once. The sequenced sample consisted of blood. The receptor set was obtained from a girl aged 5 to 17 with multiple sclerosis.

The chain couples TRBV4-3 to TRBJ2-4, with a tentative D call TRBD2 (6 bases). Trimming pared 0 bases from V and 6 bases from J, leaving 21 bases between. Germline V CDR1 and CDR2: LGHNA, YSLEER. This CDR3 spans 18 amino acids. The CDR3 sequence: CASSQDLGGGGSGNIQYF. As DNA, the CDR3 is TGCGCCAGCAGCCAAGATCTTGGGGGAGGAGGGAGCGGAAACATTCAGTACTTC.

The chain links TRBV20-1 to TRBJ1-6; D is possibly TRBD1 (6 bases). Germline CDR1 and CDR2: DFQATT and SNEGSKA (reference sequence). Trimming took off 1 base at V and 7 bases at J, with 14 bases between the two ends. The CDR3 runs 15 residues. The CDR3 is CSARARGGANSPLHF. CDR3 nucleotides: TGCAGTGCTAGAGCCCGGGGGGGGGCGAATTCACCCCTCCACTTT.

The chain has TRBV29-1 and TRBJ2-1; D may match TRBD1 or TRBD2 (5 bases each). Trimming took off 0 bases at V and 6 bases at J, with 6 bases between the two ends. The CDR3 length is 12 residues. Germline values: CDR1 SQVTM, CDR2 ANQGSEA. The CDR3 is CSVEDGGNEQFF. CDR3 sequence (DNA): TGCAGCGTTGAAGATGGGGGCAATGAGCAGTTCTTC.

The V gene is TRBV11-1, the J gene TRBJ1-1, with D tentatively TRBD1 (6 bases). CDR3 length equals 13 residues. Germline-derived CDR1 and CDR2 are SGHAT and FQDESV (reference sequence). The ends were cut back, 1 base at V and 8 bases at J, with 11 bases in the middle. This CDR3 is CASSLGWTDEAFF. The DNA of the CDR3 is TGTGCCAGCAGCTTAGGTTGGACAGACGAAGCTTTCTTT. Supplemented by reference TRBV11-1 and TRBJ1-1, the full variable domain reads EAEVAQSPRYKITEKSQAVAFWCDPISGHATLYWYRQILGQGPELLVQFQDESVVDDSQLPKDRFSAERLKGVDSTLKIQPAELGDSAMYLCASSLGWTDEAFFGQGTRLTVV.

This clonotype was counted a few times. The gene calls are TRBV27 and TRBJ2-1, with a tentative D call TRBD1 (6 bases). CDR3 size: 13 residues. Between the trimmed V and J ends, which lost 3 bases and 6 bases, there was a span of 9 bases. The germline V gene has CDR1 MNHEY and CDR2 SMNVEV (reference sequence). The CDR3 nucleotides read TGTGCCAGCAGTTTCACAGGGAGCAATGAGCAGTTCTTC. It codes for CASSFTGSNEQFF.

This clonotype was seen more than once but under ten times. CDR3 sequence reads: CASSAMDRNYEQYF. CDR3 nucleotide sequence: TGTGCCAGCAGTGCAATGGACAGAAATTACGAGCAGTACTTC. V is TRBV28 and J is TRBJ2-7; D is possibly TRBD1 (6 bases). Trimming took 5 bases from V and 4 from J, leaving 15 bases between them. The germline V gene has CDR1 MDHEN and CDR2 SYDVKM. There are 14 residues in the CDR3.

The CDR3 region has the DNA TGTGCCACCAGTGAAACAGGGGGCGCCCCGCCTGAAGCTTTCTTT. The encoded protein is CATSETGGAPPEAFF. V usage is TRBV24-1 and J usage is TRBJ1-1, with 9 bases matching TRBD1. The CDR3 is 15 amino acids. The germline gives CDR1 KGHDR, CDR2 SFDVKD. Trimming removed 4 bases from V and 6 bases from J; junction bases left unmatched: 8.

The rearrangement uses TRBV4-1 and TRBJ2-4, with TRBD1 matching 11 bases. The V and J ends lost 3 bases and 0 bases, in that order; junction bases with no gene match: 4. The CDR3 loop spans 17 amino acids. The V gene's germline CDR1 is MGHRA and CDR2 YSYEKL. For the CDR3, the DNA is TGCGCCAGCAGCCAGGACAGGGGGCCTTTAGCCAAAAACATTCAGTACTTC. This gives the protein CASSQDRGPLAKNIQYF.

This clonotype was observed a handful of times. The chain links TRBV20-1 to TRBJ2-4; TRBD2 is a possible D gene (5 bases). The V end lost 3 bases, the J end lost 6 bases, and 12 bases lay between the germline ends. The germline V gene encodes CDR1 DFQATT and CDR2 SNEGSKA (reference sequence). This CDR3 comprises 13 residues. The CDR3 here is CSARYPGGNIQYF. In DNA, the CDR3 is TGCAGTGCTAGGTACCCTGGAGGAAACATTCAGTACTTC.

This clonotype has more than one count but fewer than ten. The chain is built from TRBV20-1 and TRBJ2-1; TRBD2 agrees at 7 bases. The CDR3 consists of 14 residues. CDR1 and CDR2 from the germline V gene are DFQATT and SNEGSKA (reference sequence). V shed 6 bases and J 4 bases; nucleotides not matched to a gene: 9. CDR3 sequence: CSARNLAEYNEQFF. In nucleotides, the CDR3 is TGCAGTGCCAGAAACCTAGCGGAGTACAATGAGCAGTTCTTC.

Notes on this clonotype: Just one base apart from a much larger clone, this may be a read error. This chain links TRBV7-2 with TRBJ2-1; D remains ambiguous. Trimming stripped 3 bases from V and 15 bases from J, with 15 bases between. Looked up from germline, CDR1 is SGHTA and CDR2 is FQGNSA. The CDR3 length is 12 residues. The CDR3 loop is CASSFRQDLRFF. For the CDR3, the DNA is TGTGCCAGCAGCTTCCGTCAGGATCTTAGGTTCTTC.

This clonotype was seen a handful of times. The chain joins TRBV20-1 to TRBJ1-4, with D perhaps matching TRBD1 (5 bases). Trimming removed 0 bases from V and 9 bases from J, with 14 bases in between. CDR1 DFQATT and CDR2 SNEGSKA come from the germline V gene (reference sequence). The CDR3 is 14 residues long. CDR3 nucleotides: TGCAGTGCTAGAGACTTTCAGGGAGATCAAAAACTGTTTTTT. It encodes CSARDFQGDQKLFF.

This clonotype was seen once. The CDR3 is CASSKVLGRSGNQPQHF. For the CDR3, the DNA is TGTGCCAGCAGCAAAGTCTTGGGCAGGTCGGGCAATCAGCCCCAGCATTTT. The chain recombines TRBV21-1 with TRBJ1-5. TRBV21-1 is tagged as a pseudogene. CDR3 length: 17 amino acids.

The chain links TRBV29-1 to TRBJ2-7; 14 bases agree with TRBD2. The trim removed 6 bases at V and 7 bases at J, leaving 8 bases unmatched. The CDR3 has 14 residues. The V gene's germline CDR1 is SQVTM and CDR2 ANQGSEA. The CDR3 nucleotides read TGCAGCGTCCCCCCGGGACTAGCGGGAGTTGAGCAGTACTTC. Its translation: CSVPPGLAGVEQYF.

V gene TRBV28 combines with J gene TRBJ2-1, with 8 bases fitting TRBD1. This CDR3 has 13 residues. Germline loops: CDR1 MDHEN, CDR2 SYDVKM. V shed 4 bases, J shed 5 bases, and the junction held 1 base outside the gene matches. The CDR3 region has the DNA TGTGCCAGCAGTTGGACAGGGAACAATGAGCAGTTCTTC. Translating gives CASSWTGNNEQFF.

The chain recombines TRBV12-3 or TRBV12-4 with TRBJ1-2, with 7 bases fitting TRBD1. The CDR3 contains 13 residues. Trimming cost V 6 bases and J 8 bases; bases outside gene matches: 9. The CDR3: CASSPGQDEGYTF. The CDR3 bases are TGTGCCAGCAGCCCTGGACAGGATGAAGGCTACACCTTC.

Only a few counts were recorded for this clonotype. The chain joins TRBV6-5 to TRBJ2-6; D not certain. CDR3 length equals 16 residues. V dropped 0 bases and J dropped 0 bases, with 6 bases sitting between them. In germline, CDR1 is MNHEY, CDR2 SVGAGI. The CDR3 DNA is TGTGCCAGCAGTTACTCGAGGCGCTCTGGGGCCAACGTCCTGACTTTC. It specifies CASSYSRRSGANVLTF.

Here the CDR3 reads CASSLKLGASPGGDEQFF. CDR3 DNA sequence: TGCGCCAGCAGCTTGAAGCTCGGAGCTAGCCCGGGGGGGGATGAGCAGTTCTTC. V and J are TRBV5-1 and TRBJ2-1; 8 bases match TRBD2. Per germline, CDR1 SGHRS and CDR2 YFSETQ. This CDR3 region has 18 residues. V was clipped by 1 base and J by 8 bases; unmatched bases: 17.

The chain uses TRBV20-1 and TRBJ2-1; 14 bases match TRBD2. Germline V CDR1 and CDR2: DFQATT, SNEGSKA (reference sequence). The length of the CDR3 is 18 residues. Trimming removed 4 bases from V and 4 bases from J; junction bases left unmatched: 12. The CDR3 sequence: CSAITGLAGAEGYNEQFF. DNA for the CDR3: TGCAGTGCTATTACGGGACTAGCGGGAGCCGAGGGGTACAATGAGCAGTTCTTC.

The chain has TRBV4-3 and TRBJ2-3; the match to TRBD1 covers 7 bases. V trimming: 0 bases; J trimming: 4 bases; junction bases outside the gene matches: 4. The V gene's germline CDR1 is LGHNA and CDR2 YSLEER. The CDR3 runs 15 residues. Here the CDR3 DNA reads TGCGCCAGCAGCCAAGATCAGCAGGGGGCAGATACGCAGTATTTT. This gives the protein CASSQDQQGADTQYF.

In its sample, this clonotype was seen a few times. J is TRBJ2-7 and V is TRBV7-9; D is undetermined. The V and J ends lost 4 bases and 3 bases respectively, with 7 bases between them. CDR1 and CDR2 (germline): SEHNR, FQNEAQ (reference sequence). CDR3 length: 12 amino acids. CDR3 coding DNA: TGTGCCAGCAGCTCACACTACTACGAGCAGTACTTC. The encoded protein is CASSSHYYEQYF.

The CDR3, as DNA: TGCAGTGCACCCGATGGGCGTAAACTGGGGAATGAGCAGTTCTTC. Amino acids: CSAPDGRKLGNEQFF. The V and J genes are TRBV20-1 and TRBJ2-1, with D uncertain. Between the trimmed V and J ends, which lost 6 bases and 7 bases, there was a span of 22 bases. This CDR3 has 15 amino acids. The germline V gene has CDR1 DFQATT and CDR2 SNEGSKA (reference sequence).

At least ten counts were recorded for this clonotype. The V call is TRBV5-1, the J call TRBJ1-2; D call uncertain. Germline V gene data show CDR1 as SGHRS and CDR2 as YFSETQ. The CDR3 contains 12 residues. Trimming cost V 0 bases and J 8 bases, with 8 bases left between them. The CDR3 coding sequence is TGCGCCAGCAGCTTGGATCTGGGAGGCTACACCTTC. Protein product: CASSLDLGGYTF.

The CDR3 DNA is TGTGCCAGCACACAGGGTAGTGAAAAACTGTTTTTT. Residues: CASTQGSEKLFF. The chain couples TRBV28 to TRBJ1-4, with D perhaps TRBD1 (6 bases). This CDR3 is built from 12 residues. The V gene's germline CDR1 is MDHEN and CDR2 SYDVKM. V dropped 7 bases and J dropped 7 bases, with 10 bases sitting between them. Complete variable domain (other parts from reference TRBV28 and TRBJ1-4): DVKVTQSSRYLVKRTGEKVFLECVQDMDHENMFWYRQDPGLGLRLIYFSYDVKMKEKGDIPEGYSVSREKKERFSLILESASTNQTSMYLCASTQGSEKLFFGSGTQLSVL.

A few counts support this clonotype. J is TRBJ2-3 and V is TRBV5-4, with TRBD2 matching over 9 bases. This CDR3 comprises 13 residues. From germline, CDR1 is SGHNT and CDR2 YYREEE (reference sequence). V shed 8 bases, J shed 6 bases, and the junction held 7 bases outside the gene matches. CDR3 nucleotides: TGTGCCAGTAGGCGGGAGGGGGGTGATACGCAGTATTTT. Amino acid sequence: CASRREGGDTQYF.